This TCR gamma chain was sequenced in a study of human gamma delta and Vdelta1 T cells. This clone was recorded a few times. Antigen: not known. TCRdb made new clone calls on the PCR reads using CATT. The profile covers fewer than 10,000 gamma-chain clones, with around 45% appearing a single time and roughly 2.4% taken by the ten largest. Whole-study results and caveats: Acute myeloid leukemia was reportedly broadly targeted by polyclonal Delta One T cells.

CDR1 is EGSTGY and CDR2 is YDSYTSSV in the germline V gene. Trimming removed 4 bases from V and 3 bases from J; junction bases left unmatched: 12. This CDR3 region has 15 residues. What was sequenced was Vdelta1 gamma-delta T cells from blood grown in culture (DOT cells). The sequence was obtained from a human donor in good health. This chain links TRGV4 with TRGJ1 or TRGJ2. Here the CDR3 reads CATWDGEFGYYKKLF. CDR3 in DNA: TGTGCCACCTGGGACGGCGAGTTTGGTTATTATAAGAAACTCTTT.